This TCR beta chain was found in a study of cytomegalovirus exposure and HLA in healthy donors. Researchers ran the PCR with 60 Vbeta and 13 Jbeta primers. In the authors' methods: Unique TCR beta chains totaled 80 million to 100 million in a later count, with about 11 million of them shared. The assay was immunoSEQ multiplex PCR, and TCRdb's table has in-frame clones only and misses some. V and J calls and clone size follow that table, whereas D and trimming were derived from the DNA. The repertoire holds roughly 140,000 clones, with around three quarters as singletons. Broader study findings: According to the study, 160 or so TCR beta chains were cytomegalovirus-associated.

This CDR3 spans 14 amino acids. From germline, CDR1 is SGHAT and CDR2 FQNNGV. Deletions cut 1 base from V and 2 bases from J, with 6 bases between. For this clone: Its antigen is as yet unknown.

The material sequenced was PBMCs. The TCR originated in a woman aged 18-29 years in good health and CMV-seropositive. The chain joins TRBV11-2 to TRBJ1-3; no firm D call. The CDR3 spells CASSLARAGNTIYF. In DNA, the CDR3 is TGTGCCAGCAGCTTAGCCCGGGCTGGAAACACCATATATTTT.